This is a list of T cell receptor beta chains from one sample in a study of CD8+CD57+ T cells in acquired aplastic anemia. TCRdb re-derived calls from the reads in MiXCR, one entry per CDR3 protein. The table records 150,000 to 200,000 distinct CDR3 sequences, approximately 40% of them present only once. Sequencing was carried out using sorted CD4+, CD8+, or CD8+CD57+ T cells (not recorded which) from PBMCs. The receptors originated from a human donor in good health. CDR3s leave out the opening cysteine and the closing phenylalanine or tryptophan. Each record gives: J gene, V gene, clone size, CDR3 protein. Rows may omit the clone size; those that give it use once, few, many or a size class.

J: TRBJ2-1; V: TRBV28; size: NA; CDR3: ASSRGVKGYEQF
J: TRBJ1-1; V: TRBV7-3; size: many; CDR3: ASSLTGYTEAF
J: TRBJ1-1; V: TRBV18; size: NA; CDR3: ANSPGGRTEAF
J: TRBJ2-1; V: TRBV6-1; size: few; CDR3: ASNTRTSGTYNEQF
J: TRBJ2-5; V: TRBV2; size: many; CDR3: ASTERRDPTHLYQETQY
J: TRBJ2-7; V: TRBV6-5; size: many; CDR3: ASSYSGQGSSYEQY
J: TRBJ2-5; V: TRBV10-3; size: many; CDR3: AISEIGGGGETQY
J: TRBJ1-1; V: TRBV25-1; size: many; CDR3: ASSRRSEAF
J: TRBJ2-5; V: TRBV2; size: few; CDR3: ASSGERGVQETQY
J: TRBJ2-7; V: TRBV10-1; size: NA; CDR3: ASSDAGTGVFKQY
J: TRBJ2-7; V: TRBV20-1; size: NA; CDR3: SARDSRTPEQY
J: TRBJ2-1; V: TRBV4-3; size: NA; CDR3: ASSQVASGGTRGVHDEQF
J: TRBJ2-2; V: TRBV14; size: NA; CDR3: ASSQDDRDKNTGELF
J: TRBJ2-3; V: TRBV5-1; size: NA; CDR3: ASSPTDTQY
J: TRBJ2-7; V: TRBV5-4; size: NA; CDR3: ASSLAVATTAEQY
J: TRBJ2-7; V: TRBV10-1; size: NA; CDR3: ASSEWSGRALSYEQY
J: TRBJ2-7; V: TRBV5-1; size: many; CDR3: ASSFYGTYEQY
J: TRBJ1-1; V: TRBV12-3/TRBV12-4; size: medium-sized; CDR3: ASSYRRSGNTEAF
J: TRBJ1-6; V: TRBV5-8; size: NA; CDR3: ASRGQGWYPLH
J: TRBJ1-4; V: TRBV29-1; size: once; CDR3: SVVSQTNEKLL
J: TRBJ2-1; V: TRBV7-9; size: NA; CDR3: SERGGSNEQF
J: TRBJ2-7; V: TRBV10-3; size: NA; CDR3: AISERGTDEQY
J: TRBJ1-1; V: TRBV10-3; size: many; CDR3: AISPGTADTEAF
J: TRBJ1-3; V: TRBV19; size: NA; CDR3: ASSDRDKRGNTIY
J: TRBJ2-7; V: TRBV7-2; size: NA; CDR3: ASSLGARDYEQY
J: TRBJ2-5; V: TRBV7-9; size: NA; CDR3: ASSLGTETQY
J: TRBJ2-1; V: TRBV20-1; size: NA; CDR3: SARDVSGHYNEQF
J: TRBJ2-7; V: TRBV5-1; size: many; CDR3: ASSLAGTGSDEQY
J: TRBJ2-5; V: TRBV13; size: many; CDR3: ASSLGGAGETQY
J: TRBJ2-2; V: TRBV24-1; size: NA; CDR3: ATSGPSAGPTGELF
J: TRBJ2-1; V: TRBV19; size: many; CDR3: ATHDQGGQDEQF
J: TRBJ2-2; V: TRBV7-6; size: NA; CDR3: ASSPGTAGEHTGELF
J: TRBJ2-7; V: TRBV5-8; size: many; CDR3: ASSLAGTGLNEQY
J: TRBJ1-1; V: TRBV29-1; size: NA; CDR3: SVAGQENTEAF
J: TRBJ1-2; V: TRBV19; size: NA; CDR3: ASYSEQLNYGYT
J: TRBJ2-2; V: TRBV9; size: NA; CDR3: ASSPEGELF
J: TRBJ1-1; V: TRBV20-1; size: many; CDR3: SARRGGWSEAF
J: TRBJ2-6; V: TRBV7-8; size: many; CDR3: ASGGHGGVSGANVLT
J: TRBJ2-1; V: TRBV5-1; size: once; CDR3: ASSSRQGAYNEQF
J: TRBJ2-1; V: TRBV24-1; size: NA; CDR3: ATSDWSGGGGEQF
J: TRBJ2-3; V: TRBV19; size: NA; CDR3: ASGDTQY
J: TRBJ2-1; V: TRBV10-1; size: many; CDR3: ASSSTSGRPYNEQF
J: TRBJ2-7; V: TRBV20-1; size: NA; CDR3: SARGGSEQY
J: TRBJ2-7; V: TRBV2; size: NA; CDR3: ASRYATSYEQY
J: TRBJ1-3; V: TRBV7-8; size: NA; CDR3: ASSLPVSSGNTIY
J: TRBJ2-7; V: TRBV28; size: few; CDR3: ASSPPAGDSPWNEQY
J: TRBJ1-2; V: TRBV10-3; size: NA; CDR3: ASSTRQGKDAKYGYT
J: TRBJ1-1; V: TRBV6-1; size: NA; CDR3: ASSEEQAGGTEAF
J: TRBJ2-3; V: TRBV10-1; size: few; CDR3: ASSELRDLTDTQY
J: TRBJ2-1; V: TRBV20-1; size: many; CDR3: SASDRGSYNEQF
J: TRBJ1-2; V: TRBV5-5; size: many; CDR3: ASSLAGAIANYGYT
J: TRBJ1-2; V: TRBV10-1; size: NA; CDR3: ASSEVDSHHT
J: TRBJ2-1; V: TRBV7-2; size: few; CDR3: ASSSQGYEQF
J: TRBJ2-1; V: TRBV2; size: few; CDR3: ASSDSGRAYNEQF
J: TRBJ2-2; V: TRBV10-3; size: NA; CDR3: AISAPGLAGARELF
J: TRBJ1-5; V: TRBV24-1; size: many; CDR3: ATSGPNQPQH
J: TRBJ1-1; V: TRBV24-1; size: NA; CDR3: ATARDEWNTEAF
J: TRBJ2-7; V: TRBV24-1; size: NA; CDR3: ATSDSRGLAYEQY
J: TRBJ1-5; V: TRBV6-1; size: NA; CDR3: ATSGALQGNQPQH
J: TRBJ1-5; V: TRBV20-1; size: many; CDR3: SASDGGQPQH